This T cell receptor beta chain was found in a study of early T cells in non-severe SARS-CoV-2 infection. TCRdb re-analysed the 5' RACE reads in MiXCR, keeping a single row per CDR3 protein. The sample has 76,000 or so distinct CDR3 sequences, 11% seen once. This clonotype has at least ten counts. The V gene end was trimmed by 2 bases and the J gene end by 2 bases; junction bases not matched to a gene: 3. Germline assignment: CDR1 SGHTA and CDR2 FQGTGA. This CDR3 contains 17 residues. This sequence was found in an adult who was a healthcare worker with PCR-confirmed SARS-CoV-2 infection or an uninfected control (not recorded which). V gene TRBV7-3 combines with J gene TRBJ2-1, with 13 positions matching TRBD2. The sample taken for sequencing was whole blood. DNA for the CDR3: TGTGCCAGCAGCTTAGCTGGACTAGCGGGGGCCTACAATGAGCAGTTCTTC. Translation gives CASSLAGLAGAYNEQFF.